The 5 T cell receptor beta chains given below trace back to one sample, sequenced in a study of T-cell memory formation after mild COVID-19. TCRdb redid the calling of the 5' RACE reads with MiXCR, one entry per CDR3 protein. The data contain roughly 320,000 distinct CDR3 sequences, under 30% of them singletons. Sequenced input: PBMCs or a T cell subset sorted from them (not recorded which). Receptors were obtained from an adult woman who had mild COVID-19 (a few samples of this study predate the infection). Cell type and time point are not known.

The genes are TRBV30 and TRBJ2-7; 12 positions agree with TRBD2. The CDR3 length is 15 residues. CDR1 and CDR2 (germline): GTSNPN, SVGIG (reference sequence). V shed 1 base, J shed 6 bases, and the junction held 7 bases outside the gene matches. In DNA, the CDR3 is TGTGCCTGGAGTGACCTAGCGGGAGGGCCCCGCGAGCAGTACTTC. Translation: CAWSDLAGGPREQYF.

This clonotype has just a few counts. The J gene is TRBJ2-7, the V gene TRBV7-9; D unclear. The ends were cut back, 7 bases at V and 5 bases at J, with 21 bases in the middle. This CDR3 spans 15 amino acids. Germline assignment: CDR1 SEHNR and CDR2 FQNEAQ (reference sequence). In nucleotides, the CDR3 is TGTGCCAGCATCCCGGAGCGTCTAGGATCCAACGAGCAGTACTTC. Its translation is CASIPERLGSNEQYF.

This clonotype was seen more than once but under ten times. This sequence joins TRBV5-5 and TRBJ2-5, with D unclear. CDR1 and CDR2 from the germline V gene are SGHKS and YYEKEE (reference sequence). The CDR3 consists of 15 residues. The V gene lost 4 bases and the J gene lost 5 bases, with 18 bases spanning the gap. Here the CDR3 reads CASSPELGFGETQYF. CDR3 nucleotides: TGTGCCAGCAGCCCCGAGTTGGGTTTCGGTGAGACCCAGTACTTC.

The chain is built from TRBV25-1 and TRBJ2-7; maybe TRBD1 (5 bases). CDR3 length: 15 amino acids. Germline CDR1 and CDR2: MGHDK and SYGVNS. The V end was cut by 0 bases, the J end by 4 bases, with 13 bases between. In nucleotides, the CDR3 is TGTGCCAGCAGTGAATATGCAGGGCCAGGGTACGAGCAGTACTTC. Protein product: CASSEYAGPGYEQYF.

This clonotype was seen a handful of times. The CDR3 spells CASSLGPSGGLTDTQYF. For the CDR3, the DNA is TGTGCCAGCAGCTTAGGCCCTAGCGGGGGCCTCACAGATACGCAGTATTTT. V is TRBV7-6 and J is TRBJ2-3; TRBD2 matches at 10 bases. V was clipped by 1 base and J by 2 bases; unmatched bases: 6. CDR1 SGHVS and CDR2 FNYEAQ come from the germline V gene. The CDR3 totals 17 residues. Together with reference TRBV7-6 and TRBJ2-3, the CDR3 gives the full variable domain: GAGVSQSPRYKVTKRGQDVALRCDPISGHVSLYWYRQALGQGPEFLTYFNYEAQQDKSGLPNDRFSAERPEGSISTLTIQRTEQRDSAMYRCASSLGPSGGLTDTQYFGPGTRLTVL.